This TCR beta chain was observed in a study of cytomegalovirus exposure and HLA in healthy donors. Findings and caveats of the study: Other equally common chains were less clonally expanded than HLA-associated TCR beta chains, a later analysis showed. Prior analysis indicated that the majority of TCR beta V segments exhibited productivity approximately 87% or approximately 30% of the time. Several of the most significant clusters appeared linked to common viral pathogens, based on a later analysis.

At sampling all donors were nominally healthy, likely with unrecorded immune exposures. As regards this clone: Its cognate antigen is unknown.

Primers: 60 Vbeta forward and 13 Jbeta reverse. Profiled with immunoSEQ multiplex PCR; TCRdb holds only in-frame clones, not every one. Its listing shows roughly 120,000 clones. V was shortened by 0 bases and J by 3 bases, with 7 bases between the two germline ends. CDR3 length equals 13 residues. Germline assignment: CDR1 SGHDT and CDR2 YYEEEE. The genes are TRBV5-6 and TRBJ2-7; D not resolved. This TCR was sampled from a man between 18 and 29 years old in good health and CMV-seronegative. Specimen: PBMCs. Written as DNA, the CDR3 is TGTGCCAGCAGCTTGGGGCAGAACTACGAGCAGTACTTC. It specifies CASSLGQNYEQYF.